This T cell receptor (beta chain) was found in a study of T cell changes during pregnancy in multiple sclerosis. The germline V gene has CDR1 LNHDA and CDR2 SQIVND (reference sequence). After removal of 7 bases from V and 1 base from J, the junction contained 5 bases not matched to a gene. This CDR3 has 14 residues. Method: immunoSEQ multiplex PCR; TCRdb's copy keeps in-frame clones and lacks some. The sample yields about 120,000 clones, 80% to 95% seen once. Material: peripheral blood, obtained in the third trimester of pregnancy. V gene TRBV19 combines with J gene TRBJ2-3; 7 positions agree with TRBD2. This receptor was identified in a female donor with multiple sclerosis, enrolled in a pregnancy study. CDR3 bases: TGTGCCAGTATCGGTCGGGGGGGCACAGATACGCAGTATTTT. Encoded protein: CASIGRGGTDTQYF. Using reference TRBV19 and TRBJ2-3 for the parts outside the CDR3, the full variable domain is DGGITQSPKYLFRKEGQNVTLSCEQNLNHDAMYWYRQDPGQGLRLIYYSQIVNDFQKGDIAEGYSVSREKKESFPLTVTSAQKNPTAFYLCASIGRGGTDTQYFGPGTRLTVL.